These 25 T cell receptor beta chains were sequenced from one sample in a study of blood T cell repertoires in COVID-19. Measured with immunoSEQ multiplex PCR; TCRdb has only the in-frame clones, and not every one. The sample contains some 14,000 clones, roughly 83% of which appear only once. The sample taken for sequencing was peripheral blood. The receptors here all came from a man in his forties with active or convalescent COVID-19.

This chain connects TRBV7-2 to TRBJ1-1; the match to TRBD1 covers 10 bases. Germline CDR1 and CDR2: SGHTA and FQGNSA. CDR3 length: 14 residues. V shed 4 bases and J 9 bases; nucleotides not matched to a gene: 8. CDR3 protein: CASSSYRDRGKAFF. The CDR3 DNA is TGTGCCAGCAGCTCTTATAGGGACAGGGGAAAAGCTTTCTTT.

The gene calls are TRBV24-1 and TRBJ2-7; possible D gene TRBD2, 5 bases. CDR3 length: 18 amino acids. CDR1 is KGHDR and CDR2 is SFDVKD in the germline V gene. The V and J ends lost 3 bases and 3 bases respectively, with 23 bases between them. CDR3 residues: CATSDGSDTPFPIYEQYF. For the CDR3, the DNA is TGTGCCACCAGTGATGGGAGTGACACCCCTTTCCCGATCTACGAGCAGTACTTC.

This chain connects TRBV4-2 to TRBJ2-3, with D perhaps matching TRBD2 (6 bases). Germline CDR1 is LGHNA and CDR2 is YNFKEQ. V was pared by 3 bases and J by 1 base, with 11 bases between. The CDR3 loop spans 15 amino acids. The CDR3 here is CASSHRRGGTDTQYF. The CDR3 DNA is TGTGCCAGCAGCCACCGGCGCGGGGGCACAGATACGCAGTATTTT.

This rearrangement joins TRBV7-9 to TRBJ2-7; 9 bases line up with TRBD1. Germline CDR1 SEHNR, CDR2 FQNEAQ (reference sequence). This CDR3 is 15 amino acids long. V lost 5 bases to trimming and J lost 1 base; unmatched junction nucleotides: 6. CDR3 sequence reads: CASSLSGTGSYEQYF. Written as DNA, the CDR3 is TGTGCCAGCAGCCTCTCCGGGACAGGGTCCTACGAGCAGTACTTC. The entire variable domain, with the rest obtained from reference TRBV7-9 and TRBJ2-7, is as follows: DTGVSQNPRHKITKRGQNVTFRCDPISEHNRLYWYRQTLGQGPEFLTYFQNEAQLEKSRLLSDRFSAERPKGSFSTLEIQRTEQGDSAMYLCASSLSGTGSYEQYFGPGTRLTVT.

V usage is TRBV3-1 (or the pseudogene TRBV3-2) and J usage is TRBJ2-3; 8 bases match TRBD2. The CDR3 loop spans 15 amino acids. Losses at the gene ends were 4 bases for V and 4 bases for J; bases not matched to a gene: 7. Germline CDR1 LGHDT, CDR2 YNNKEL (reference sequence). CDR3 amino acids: CASSPRGAGADTQYF. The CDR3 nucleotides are TGTGCCAGCAGCCCGCGGGGGGCCGGCGCAGATACGCAGTATTTT.

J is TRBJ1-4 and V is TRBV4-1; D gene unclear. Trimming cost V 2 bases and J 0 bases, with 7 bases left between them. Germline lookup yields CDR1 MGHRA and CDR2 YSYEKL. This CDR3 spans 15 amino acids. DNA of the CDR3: TGCGCCAGCAGCCAAAGAGTTGCAACTAATGAAAAACTGTTTTTT. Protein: CASSQRVATNEKLFF.

Here the CDR3 reads CASSLMAGEGNTQYF. The CDR3 coding sequence is TGTGCCAGCAGCTTAATGGCAGGGGAAGGGAATACGCAGTATTTT. This chain connects TRBV7-6 to TRBJ2-3; maybe TRBD1 (6 bases). Per the germline V gene, CDR1 is SGHVS and CDR2 is FNYEAQ. V dropped 2 bases and J dropped 7 bases, with 16 bases sitting between them. The CDR3 has 15 residues.

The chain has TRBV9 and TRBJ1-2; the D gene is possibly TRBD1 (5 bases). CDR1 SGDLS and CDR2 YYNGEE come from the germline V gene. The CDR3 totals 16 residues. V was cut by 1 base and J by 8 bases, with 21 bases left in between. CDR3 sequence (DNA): TGTGCCAGCAGCGTAAGGGTGGCGGGGGGAACGGGAGGCTACACCTTC. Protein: CASSVRVAGGTGGYTF.

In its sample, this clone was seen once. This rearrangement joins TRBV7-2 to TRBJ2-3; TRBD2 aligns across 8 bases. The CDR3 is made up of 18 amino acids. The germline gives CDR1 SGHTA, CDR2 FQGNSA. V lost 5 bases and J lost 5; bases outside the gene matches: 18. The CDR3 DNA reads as TGTGCCAGCAGCCCCCTTTATTACGTGGGACTAGAGGGAGATACGCAGTATTTT. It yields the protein CASSPLYYVGLEGDTQYF.

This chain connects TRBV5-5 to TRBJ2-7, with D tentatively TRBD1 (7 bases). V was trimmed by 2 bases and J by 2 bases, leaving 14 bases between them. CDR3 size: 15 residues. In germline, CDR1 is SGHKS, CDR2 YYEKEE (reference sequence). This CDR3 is CASSFGGQPTYEQYF. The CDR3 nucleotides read TGTGCCAGCAGCTTCGGGGGACAGCCTACCTACGAGCAGTACTTC.

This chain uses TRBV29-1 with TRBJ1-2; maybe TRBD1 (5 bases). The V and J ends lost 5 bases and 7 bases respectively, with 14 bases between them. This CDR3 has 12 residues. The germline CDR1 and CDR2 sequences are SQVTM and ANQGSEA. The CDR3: CSVRAGQAGYTF. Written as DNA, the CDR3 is TGCAGCGTTCGGGCAGGGCAGGCTGGCTACACCTTC.

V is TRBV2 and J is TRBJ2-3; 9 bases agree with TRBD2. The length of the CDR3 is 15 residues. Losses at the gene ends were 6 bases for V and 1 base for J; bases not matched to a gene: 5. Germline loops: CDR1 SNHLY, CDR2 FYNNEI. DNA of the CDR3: TGTGCCAGCAGCCCCAGACTAGCGGGCACAGATACGCAGTATTTT. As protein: CASSPRLAGTDTQYF. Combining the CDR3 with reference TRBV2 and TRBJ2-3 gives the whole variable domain EPEVTQTPSHQVTQMGQEVILRCVPISNHLYFYWYRQILGQKVEFLVSFYNNEISEKSEIFDDQFSVERPDGSNFTLKIRSTKLEDSAMYFCASSPRLAGTDTQYFGPGTRLTVL.

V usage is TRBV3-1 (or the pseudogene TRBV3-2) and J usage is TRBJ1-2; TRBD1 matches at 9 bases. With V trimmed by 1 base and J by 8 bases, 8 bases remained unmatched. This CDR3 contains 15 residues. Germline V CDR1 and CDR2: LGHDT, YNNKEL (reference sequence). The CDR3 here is CASSQADRGRGGYTF. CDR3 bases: TGTGCCAGCAGCCAAGCGGACAGGGGCCGAGGGGGCTACACCTTC.

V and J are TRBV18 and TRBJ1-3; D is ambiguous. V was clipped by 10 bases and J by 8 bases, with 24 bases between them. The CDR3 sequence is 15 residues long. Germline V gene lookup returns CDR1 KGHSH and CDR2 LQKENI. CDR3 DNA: TGTGCCACCTCTATGGGTCATCAAAGCGGGGACACCATATATTTT. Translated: CATSMGHQSGDTIYF.

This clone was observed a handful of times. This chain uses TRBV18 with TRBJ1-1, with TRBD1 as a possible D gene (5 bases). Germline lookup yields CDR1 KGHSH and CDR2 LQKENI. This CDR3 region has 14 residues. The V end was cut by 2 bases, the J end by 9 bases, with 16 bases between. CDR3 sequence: CASSPAVGRQQAFF. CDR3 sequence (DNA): TGTGCCAGCTCACCAGCCGTAGGCAGACAGCAAGCTTTCTTT.

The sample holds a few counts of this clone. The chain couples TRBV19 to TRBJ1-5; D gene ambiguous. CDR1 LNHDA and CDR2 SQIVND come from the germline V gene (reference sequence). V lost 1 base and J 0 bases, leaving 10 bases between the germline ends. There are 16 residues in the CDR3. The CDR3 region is CASSIGQPGSNQPQHF. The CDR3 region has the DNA TGTGCCAGTAGTATAGGGCAGCCGGGTAGCAATCAGCCCCAGCATTTT. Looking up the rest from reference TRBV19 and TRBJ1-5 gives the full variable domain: DGGITQSPKYLFRKEGQNVTLSCEQNLNHDAMYWYRQDPGQGLRLIYYSQIVNDFQKGDIAEGYSVSREKKESFPLTVTSAQKNPTAFYLCASSIGQPGSNQPQHFGDGTRLSIL.

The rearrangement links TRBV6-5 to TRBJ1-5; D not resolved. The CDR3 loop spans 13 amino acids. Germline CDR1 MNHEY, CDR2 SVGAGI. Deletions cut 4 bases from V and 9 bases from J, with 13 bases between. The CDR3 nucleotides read TGTGCCAGCAGTTGGGAGATGGGTGGGCCCCAGCATTTT. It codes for CASSWEMGGPQHF.

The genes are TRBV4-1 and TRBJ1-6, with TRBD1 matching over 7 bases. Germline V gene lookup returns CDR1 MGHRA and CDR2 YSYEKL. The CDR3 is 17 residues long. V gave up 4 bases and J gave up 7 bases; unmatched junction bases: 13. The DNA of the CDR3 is TGCGCCAGCAGCCGACTAACCCGGGACAGAGAAAATTCACCCCTCCACTTT. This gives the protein CASSRLTRDRENSPLHF.

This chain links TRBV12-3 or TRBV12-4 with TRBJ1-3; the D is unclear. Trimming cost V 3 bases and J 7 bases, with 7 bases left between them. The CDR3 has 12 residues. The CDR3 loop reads CASSFSWNTIYF. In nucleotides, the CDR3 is TGTGCCAGCAGTTTCAGTTGGAACACCATATATTTT.

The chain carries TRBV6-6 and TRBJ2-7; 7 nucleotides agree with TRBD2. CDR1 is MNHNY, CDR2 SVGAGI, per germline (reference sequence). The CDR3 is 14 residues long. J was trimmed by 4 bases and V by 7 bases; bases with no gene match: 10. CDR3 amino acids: CASNPSGYKYEQYF. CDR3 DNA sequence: TGTGCCAGCAACCCTAGCGGTTACAAATACGAGCAGTACTTC.

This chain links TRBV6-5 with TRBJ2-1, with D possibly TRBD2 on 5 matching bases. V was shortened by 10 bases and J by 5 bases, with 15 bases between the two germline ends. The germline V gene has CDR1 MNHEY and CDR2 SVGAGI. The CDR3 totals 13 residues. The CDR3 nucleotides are TGTGCCACCTGGTCCCCGACTAACAATGAGCAGTTCTTC. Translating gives CATWSPTNNEQFF.

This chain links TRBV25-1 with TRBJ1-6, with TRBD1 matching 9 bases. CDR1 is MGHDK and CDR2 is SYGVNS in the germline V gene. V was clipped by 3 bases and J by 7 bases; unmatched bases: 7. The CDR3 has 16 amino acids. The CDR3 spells CASSDPRTGDNSPLHF. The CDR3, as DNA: TGTGCCAGCAGTGATCCCAGGACAGGGGACAATTCACCCCTCCACTTT.

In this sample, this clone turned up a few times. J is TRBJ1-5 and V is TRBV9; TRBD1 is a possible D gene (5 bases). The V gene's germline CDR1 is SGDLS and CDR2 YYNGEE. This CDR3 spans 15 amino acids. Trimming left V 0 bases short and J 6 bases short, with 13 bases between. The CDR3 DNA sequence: TGTGCCAGCAGCGTAGGGGACTCGGCCCCTCAGCCCCAGCATTTT. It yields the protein CASSVGDSAPQPQHF. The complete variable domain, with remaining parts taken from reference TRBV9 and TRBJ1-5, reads DSGVTQTPKHLITATGQRVTLRCSPRSGDLSVYWYQQSLDQGLQFLIQYYNGEERAKGNILERFSAQQFPDLHSELNLSSLELGDSALYFCASSVGDSAPQPQHFGDGTRLSIL.

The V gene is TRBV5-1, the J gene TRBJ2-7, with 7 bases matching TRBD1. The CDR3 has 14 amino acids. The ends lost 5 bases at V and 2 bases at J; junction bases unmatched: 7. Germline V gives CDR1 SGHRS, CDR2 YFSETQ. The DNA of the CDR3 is TGCGCCAGCAGACCCGGGACAGAACCCTACGAGCAGTACTTC. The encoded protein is CASRPGTEPYEQYF.

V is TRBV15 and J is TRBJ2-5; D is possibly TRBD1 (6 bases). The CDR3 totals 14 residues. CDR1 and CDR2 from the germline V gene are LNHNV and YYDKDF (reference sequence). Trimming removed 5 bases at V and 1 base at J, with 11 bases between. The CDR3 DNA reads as TGTGCCACCAGCGCCGGACAGCTCCAAGAGACCCAGTACTTC. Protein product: CATSAGQLQETQYF.